This TCR beta chain stems from a study of technical replicates of blood from several donors. Here immunoSEQ multiplex PCR was the method, and the copy in TCRdb shows in-frame clones only, minus some. The repertoire holds more than 45,000 clones, just under 95% seen once, with 3% in the top ten. CDR1 and CDR2 (germline): SEHNR, FQNEAQ (reference sequence). V was pared by 5 bases and J by 7 bases, with 18 bases between. The CDR3 covers 14 residues. Material: PBMCs. The clonotype comes from a human donor in good health. Some clones in this sample may be carry-over from other donors' samples. The gene calls are TRBV7-9 and TRBJ2-7; weak D call: TRBD2 (6 bases). In DNA form, the CDR3 reads TGTGCCAGCAGCCTCGGCGGAGGAGGGATAGAGCAGTACTTC. Residues: CASSLGGGGIEQYF.